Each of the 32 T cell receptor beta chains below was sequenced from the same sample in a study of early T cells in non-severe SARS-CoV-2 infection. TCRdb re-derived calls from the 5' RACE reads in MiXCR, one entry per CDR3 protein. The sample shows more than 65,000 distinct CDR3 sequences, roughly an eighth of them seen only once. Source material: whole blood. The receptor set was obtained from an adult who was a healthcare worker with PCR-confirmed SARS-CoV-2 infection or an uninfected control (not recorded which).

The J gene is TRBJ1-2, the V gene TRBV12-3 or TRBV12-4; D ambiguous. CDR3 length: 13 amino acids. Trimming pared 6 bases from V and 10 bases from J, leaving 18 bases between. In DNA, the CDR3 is TGTGCCAGCAGCGGACCGGGCTACCAGGACTACACCTTC. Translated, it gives CASSGPGYQDYTF.

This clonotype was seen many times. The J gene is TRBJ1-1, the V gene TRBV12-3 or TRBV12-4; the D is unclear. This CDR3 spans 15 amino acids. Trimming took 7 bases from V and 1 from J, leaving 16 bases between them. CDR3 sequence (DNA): TGTGCCAGCATCAAAGGCGGGATTTGGAACACTGAAGCTTTCTTT. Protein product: CASIKGGIWNTEAFF.

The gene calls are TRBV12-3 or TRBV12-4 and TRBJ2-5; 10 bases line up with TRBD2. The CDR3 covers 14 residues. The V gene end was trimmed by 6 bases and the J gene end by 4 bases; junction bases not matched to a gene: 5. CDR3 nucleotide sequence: TGTGCCAGCAGCTACTCTAGCGGGAGAGAGACCCAGTACTTC. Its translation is CASSYSSGRETQYF.

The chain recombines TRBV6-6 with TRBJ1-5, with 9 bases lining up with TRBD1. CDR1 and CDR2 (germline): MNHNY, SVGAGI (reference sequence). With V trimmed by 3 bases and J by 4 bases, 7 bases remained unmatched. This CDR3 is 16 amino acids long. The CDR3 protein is CASSYWTGDVNQPQHF. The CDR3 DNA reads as TGTGCCAGCAGTTATTGGACAGGGGACGTAAATCAGCCCCAGCATTTT.

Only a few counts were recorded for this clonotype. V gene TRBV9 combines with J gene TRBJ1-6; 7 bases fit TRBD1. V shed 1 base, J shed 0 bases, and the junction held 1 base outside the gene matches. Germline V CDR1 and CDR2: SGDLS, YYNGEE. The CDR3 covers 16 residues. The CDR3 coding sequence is TGTGCCAGCAGCGTAACAGGGGACTCCTATAATTCACCCCTCCACTTT. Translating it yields CASSVTGDSYNSPLHF.

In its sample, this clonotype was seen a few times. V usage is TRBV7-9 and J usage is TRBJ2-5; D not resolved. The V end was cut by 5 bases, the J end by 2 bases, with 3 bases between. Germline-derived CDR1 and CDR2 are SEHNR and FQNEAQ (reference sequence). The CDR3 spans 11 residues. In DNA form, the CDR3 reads TGTGCCAGCAGCAAACAAGAGACCCAGTACTTC. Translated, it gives CASSKQETQYF.

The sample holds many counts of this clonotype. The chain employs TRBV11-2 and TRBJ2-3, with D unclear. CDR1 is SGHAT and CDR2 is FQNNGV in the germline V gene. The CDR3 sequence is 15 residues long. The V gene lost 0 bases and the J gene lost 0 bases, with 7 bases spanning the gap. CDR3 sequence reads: CASSLDGFSTDTQYF. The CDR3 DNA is TGTGCCAGCAGCTTAGATGGATTCAGCACAGATACGCAGTATTTT.

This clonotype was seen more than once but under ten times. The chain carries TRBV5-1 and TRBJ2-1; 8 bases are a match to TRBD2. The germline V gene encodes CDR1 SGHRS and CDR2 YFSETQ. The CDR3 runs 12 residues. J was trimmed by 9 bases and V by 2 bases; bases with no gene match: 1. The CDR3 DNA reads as TGCGCCAGCAGCTTAGCGGGGGTTGAGCAGTTCTTC. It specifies CASSLAGVEQFF. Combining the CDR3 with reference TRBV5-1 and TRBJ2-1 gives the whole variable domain KAGVTQTPRYLIKTRGQQVTLSCSPISGHRSVSWYQQTPGQGLQFLFEYFSETQRNKGNFPGRFSGRQFSNSRSEMNVSTLELGDSALYLCASSLAGVEQFFGPGTRLTVL.

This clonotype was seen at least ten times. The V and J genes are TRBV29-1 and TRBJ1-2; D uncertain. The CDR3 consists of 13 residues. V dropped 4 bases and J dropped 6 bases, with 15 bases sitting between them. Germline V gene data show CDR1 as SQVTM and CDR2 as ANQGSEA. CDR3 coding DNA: TGCAGCGTTGCGGGGTCCGGCGCAGATGGCTACACCTTC. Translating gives CSVAGSGADGYTF.

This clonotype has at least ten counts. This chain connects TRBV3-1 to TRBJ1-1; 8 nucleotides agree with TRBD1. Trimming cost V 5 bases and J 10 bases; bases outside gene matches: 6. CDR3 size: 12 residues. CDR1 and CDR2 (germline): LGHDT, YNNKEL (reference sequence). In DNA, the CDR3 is TGTGCCAGCAGCACCAGGGGGCGCGGAGCTTTCTTT. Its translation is CASSTRGRGAFF.

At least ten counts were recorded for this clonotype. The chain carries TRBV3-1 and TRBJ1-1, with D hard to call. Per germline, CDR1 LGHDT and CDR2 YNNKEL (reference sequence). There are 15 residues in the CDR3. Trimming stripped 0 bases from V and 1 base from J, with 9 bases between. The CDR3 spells CASSQDRPANTEAFF. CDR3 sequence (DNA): TGTGCCAGCAGCCAAGATCGCCCAGCGAACACTGAAGCTTTCTTT.

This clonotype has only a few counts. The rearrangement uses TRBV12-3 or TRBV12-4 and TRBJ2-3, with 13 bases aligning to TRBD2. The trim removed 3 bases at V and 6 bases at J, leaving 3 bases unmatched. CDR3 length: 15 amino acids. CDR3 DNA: TGTGCCAGCAGTTTCGGACTAGCGGGGGCGGATACGCAGTATTTT. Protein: CASSFGLAGADTQYF.

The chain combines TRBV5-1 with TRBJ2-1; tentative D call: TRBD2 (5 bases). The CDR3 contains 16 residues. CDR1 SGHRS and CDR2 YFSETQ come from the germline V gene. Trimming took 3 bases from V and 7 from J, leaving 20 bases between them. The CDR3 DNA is TGCGCCAGCAGCTGGATGAACCCGGGGAGAGAAAATGAGCAGTTCTTC. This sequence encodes CASSWMNPGRENEQFF. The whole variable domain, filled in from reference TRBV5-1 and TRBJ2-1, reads KAGVTQTPRYLIKTRGQQVTLSCSPISGHRSVSWYQQTPGQGLQFLFEYFSETQRNKGNFPGRFSGRQFSNSRSEMNVSTLELGDSALYLCASSWMNPGRENEQFFGPGTRLTVL.

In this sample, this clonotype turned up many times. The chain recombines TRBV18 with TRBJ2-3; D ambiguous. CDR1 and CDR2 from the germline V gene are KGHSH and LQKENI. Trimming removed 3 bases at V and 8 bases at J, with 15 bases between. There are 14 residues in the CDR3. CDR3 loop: CASSPSGPTVTQYF. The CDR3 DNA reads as TGTGCCAGCTCACCCTCGGGCCCTACGGTTACGCAGTATTTT.

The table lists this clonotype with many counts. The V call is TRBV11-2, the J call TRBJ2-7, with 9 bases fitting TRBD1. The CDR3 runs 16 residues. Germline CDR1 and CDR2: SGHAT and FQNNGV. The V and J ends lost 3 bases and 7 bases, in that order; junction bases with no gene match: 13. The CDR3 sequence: CASSFRRDRVTGEQYF. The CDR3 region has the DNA TGTGCCAGCAGCTTTCGTCGGGACAGGGTGACCGGGGAGCAGTACTTC.

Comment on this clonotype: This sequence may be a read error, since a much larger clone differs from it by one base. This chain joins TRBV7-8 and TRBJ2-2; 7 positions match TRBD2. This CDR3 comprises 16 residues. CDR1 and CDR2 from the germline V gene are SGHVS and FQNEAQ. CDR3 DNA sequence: TGTGCCAGCAGCCCGGGCGCCAGCGGGAACATCGGGGAGCTGTTTTTT. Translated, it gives CASSPGASGNIGELFF.

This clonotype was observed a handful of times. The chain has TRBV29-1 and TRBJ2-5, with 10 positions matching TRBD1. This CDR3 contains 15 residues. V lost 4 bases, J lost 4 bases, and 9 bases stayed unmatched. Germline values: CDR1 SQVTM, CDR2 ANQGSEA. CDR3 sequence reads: CSVAPTGGKGETQYF. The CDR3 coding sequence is TGCAGCGTTGCCCCGACAGGGGGCAAGGGAGAGACCCAGTACTTC.

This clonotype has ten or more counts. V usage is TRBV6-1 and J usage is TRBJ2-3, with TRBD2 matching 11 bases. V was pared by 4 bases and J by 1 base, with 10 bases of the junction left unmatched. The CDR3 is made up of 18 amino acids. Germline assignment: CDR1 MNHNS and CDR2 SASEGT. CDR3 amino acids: CASSAAASGGRGTDTQYF. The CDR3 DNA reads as TGTGCCAGCAGTGCTGCGGCTAGCGGGGGGCGGGGCACAGATACGCAGTATTTT.

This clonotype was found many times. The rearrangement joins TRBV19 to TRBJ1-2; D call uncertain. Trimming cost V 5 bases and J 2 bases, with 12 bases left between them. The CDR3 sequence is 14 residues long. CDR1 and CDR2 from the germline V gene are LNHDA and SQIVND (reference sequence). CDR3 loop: CASSSQTPNYGYTF. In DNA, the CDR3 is TGTGCCAGTAGTTCCCAGACACCAAACTATGGCTACACCTTC.

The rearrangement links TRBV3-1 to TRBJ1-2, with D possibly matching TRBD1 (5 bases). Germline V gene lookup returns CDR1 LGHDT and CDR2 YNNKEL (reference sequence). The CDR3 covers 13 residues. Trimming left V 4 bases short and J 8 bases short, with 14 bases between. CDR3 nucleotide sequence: TGTGCCAGCAGCCCCGAACAGGTCCGGGGCTACACCTTC. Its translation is CASSPEQVRGYTF.

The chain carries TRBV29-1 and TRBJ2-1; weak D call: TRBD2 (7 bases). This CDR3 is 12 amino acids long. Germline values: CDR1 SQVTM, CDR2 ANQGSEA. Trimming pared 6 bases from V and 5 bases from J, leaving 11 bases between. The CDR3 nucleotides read TGCAGCGTAGGGGGGGCTAACAATGAGCAGTTCTTC. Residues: CSVGGANNEQFF.

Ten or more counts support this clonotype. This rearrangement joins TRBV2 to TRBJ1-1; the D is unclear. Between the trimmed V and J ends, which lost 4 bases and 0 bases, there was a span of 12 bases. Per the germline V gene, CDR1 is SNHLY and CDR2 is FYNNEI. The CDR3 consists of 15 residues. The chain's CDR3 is CASSAQLPMNTEAFF. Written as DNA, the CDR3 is TGTGCCAGCAGTGCCCAACTACCCATGAACACTGAAGCTTTCTTT.

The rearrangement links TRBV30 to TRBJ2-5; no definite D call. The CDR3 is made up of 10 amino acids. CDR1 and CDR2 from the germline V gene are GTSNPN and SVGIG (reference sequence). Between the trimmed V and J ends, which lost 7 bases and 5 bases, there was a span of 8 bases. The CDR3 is CALKEETQYF. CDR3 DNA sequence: TGTGCCTTGAAAGAGGAGACCCAGTACTTC.

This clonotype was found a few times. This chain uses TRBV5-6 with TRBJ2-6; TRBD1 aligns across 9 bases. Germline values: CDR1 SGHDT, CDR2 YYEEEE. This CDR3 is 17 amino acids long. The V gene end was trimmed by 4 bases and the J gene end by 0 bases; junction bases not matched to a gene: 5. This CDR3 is CASSKTGGYSGANVLTF. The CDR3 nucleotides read TGTGCCAGCAGCAAGACAGGGGGTTACTCTGGGGCCAACGTCCTGACTTTC.

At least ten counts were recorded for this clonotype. The CDR3 sequence is CASSPGLQETQYF. In DNA form, the CDR3 reads TGCGCCAGCAGCCCGGGACTGCAAGAGACCCAGTACTTC. The V gene is TRBV5-1, the J gene TRBJ2-5; D might be TRBD2 (6 bases). The CDR3 length is 13 residues. CDR1 and CDR2 from the germline V gene are SGHRS and YFSETQ. Trimming left V 4 bases short and J 2 bases short, with 9 bases between.

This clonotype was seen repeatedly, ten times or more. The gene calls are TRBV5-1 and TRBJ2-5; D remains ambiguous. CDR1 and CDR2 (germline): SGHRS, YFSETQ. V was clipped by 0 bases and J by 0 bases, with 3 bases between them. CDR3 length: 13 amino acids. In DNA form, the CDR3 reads TGCGCCAGCAGCTTGGACAACCAAGAGACCCAGTACTTC. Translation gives CASSLDNQETQYF.

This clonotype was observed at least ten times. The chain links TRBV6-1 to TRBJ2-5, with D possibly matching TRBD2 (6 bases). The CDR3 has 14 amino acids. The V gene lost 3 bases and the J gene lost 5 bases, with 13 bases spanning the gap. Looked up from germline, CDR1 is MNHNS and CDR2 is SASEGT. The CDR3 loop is CASSDKRARETQYF. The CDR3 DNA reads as TGTGCCAGCAGTGACAAGCGGGCGCGGGAGACCCAGTACTTC.

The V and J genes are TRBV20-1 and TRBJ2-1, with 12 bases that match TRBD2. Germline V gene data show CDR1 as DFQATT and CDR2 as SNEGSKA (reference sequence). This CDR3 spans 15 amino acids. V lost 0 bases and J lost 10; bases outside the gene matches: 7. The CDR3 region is CSARDASGGGEEQFF. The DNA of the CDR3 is TGCAGTGCTAGAGATGCTAGCGGGGGGGGAGAGGAGCAGTTCTTC.

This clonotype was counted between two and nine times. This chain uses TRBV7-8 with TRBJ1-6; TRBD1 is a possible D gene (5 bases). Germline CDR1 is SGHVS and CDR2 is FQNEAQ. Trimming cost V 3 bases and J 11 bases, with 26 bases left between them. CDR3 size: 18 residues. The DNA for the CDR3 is TGTGCCAGCAGCTTGGGGGTTGGAGGGACCTCCTCTCCTCCACCCCTCCACTTT. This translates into CASSLGVGGTSSPPPLHF.

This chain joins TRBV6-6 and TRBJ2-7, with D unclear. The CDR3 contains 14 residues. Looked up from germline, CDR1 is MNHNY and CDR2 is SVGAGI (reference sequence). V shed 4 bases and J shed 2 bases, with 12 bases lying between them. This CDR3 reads CASSLPQNPYEQYF. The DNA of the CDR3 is TGTGCCAGCAGTTTACCCCAGAACCCCTACGAGCAGTACTTC.

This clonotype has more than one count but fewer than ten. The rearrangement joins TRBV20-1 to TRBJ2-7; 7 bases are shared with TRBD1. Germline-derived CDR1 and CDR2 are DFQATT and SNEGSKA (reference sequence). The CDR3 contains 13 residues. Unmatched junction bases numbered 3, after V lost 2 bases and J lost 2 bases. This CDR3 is CSARPQGAYEQYF. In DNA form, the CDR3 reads TGCAGTGCTAGACCGCAGGGGGCCTACGAGCAGTACTTC.

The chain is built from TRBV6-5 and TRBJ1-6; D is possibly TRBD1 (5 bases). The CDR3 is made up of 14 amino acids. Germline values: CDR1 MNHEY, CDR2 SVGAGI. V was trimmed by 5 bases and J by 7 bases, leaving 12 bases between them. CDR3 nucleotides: TGTGCCAGCAGTCCCGGGACGGGGAATTCACCCCTCCACTTT. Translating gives CASSPGTGNSPLHF.